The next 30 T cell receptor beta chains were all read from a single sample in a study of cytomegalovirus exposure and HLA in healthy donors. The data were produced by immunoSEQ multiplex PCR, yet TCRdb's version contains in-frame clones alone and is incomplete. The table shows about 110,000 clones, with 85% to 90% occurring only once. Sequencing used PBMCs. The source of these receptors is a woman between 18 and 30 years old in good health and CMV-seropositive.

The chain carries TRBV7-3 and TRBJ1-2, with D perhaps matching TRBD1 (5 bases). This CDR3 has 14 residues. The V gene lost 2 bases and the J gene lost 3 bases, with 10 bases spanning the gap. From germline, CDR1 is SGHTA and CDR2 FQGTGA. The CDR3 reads CASSLDGGHYGYTF. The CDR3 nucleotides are TGTGCCAGCAGCTTAGACGGGGGTCACTATGGCTACACCTTC.

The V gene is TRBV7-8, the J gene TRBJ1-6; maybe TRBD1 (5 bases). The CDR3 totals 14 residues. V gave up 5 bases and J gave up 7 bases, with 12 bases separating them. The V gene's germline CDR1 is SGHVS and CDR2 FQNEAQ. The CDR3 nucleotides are TGTGCCAGCAGCCAAGACAGCCGAAATTCACCCCTCCACTTT. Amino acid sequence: CASSQDSRNSPLHF.

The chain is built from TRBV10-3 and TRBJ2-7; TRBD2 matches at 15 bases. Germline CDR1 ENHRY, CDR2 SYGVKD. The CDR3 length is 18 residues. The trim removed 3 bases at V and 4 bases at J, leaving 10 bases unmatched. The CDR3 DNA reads TGTGCCATCAGTGACCTGGGACTAGCGGGGGGTAGTGGATACGAGCAGTACTTC. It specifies CAISDLGLAGGSGYEQYF.

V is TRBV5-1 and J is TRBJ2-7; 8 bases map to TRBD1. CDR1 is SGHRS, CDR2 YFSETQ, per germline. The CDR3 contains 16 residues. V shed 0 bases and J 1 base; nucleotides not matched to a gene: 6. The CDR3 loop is CASSLDGQGQSYEQYF. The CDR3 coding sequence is TGCGCCAGCAGCTTGGACGGACAGGGTCAATCCTACGAGCAGTACTTC.

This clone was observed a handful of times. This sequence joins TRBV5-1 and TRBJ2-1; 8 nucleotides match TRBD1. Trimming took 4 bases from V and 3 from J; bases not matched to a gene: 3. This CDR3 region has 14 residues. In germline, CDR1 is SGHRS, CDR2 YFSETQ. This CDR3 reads CASSTGQGYNEQFF. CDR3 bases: TGCGCCAGCAGCACAGGACAGGGCTACAATGAGCAGTTCTTC.

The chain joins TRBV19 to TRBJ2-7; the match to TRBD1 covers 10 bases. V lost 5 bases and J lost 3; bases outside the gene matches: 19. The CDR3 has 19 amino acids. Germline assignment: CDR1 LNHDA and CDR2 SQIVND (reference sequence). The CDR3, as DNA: TGTGCCAGTAGTCTCTCCCCACTGTCCCGGGACAGGGGCAGCTACGAGCAGTACTTC. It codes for CASSLSPLSRDRGSYEQYF.

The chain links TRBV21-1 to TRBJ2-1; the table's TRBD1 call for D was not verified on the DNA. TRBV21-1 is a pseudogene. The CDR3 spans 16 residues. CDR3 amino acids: CASSRHRDRKYNEQFF. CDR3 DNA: TGTGCCAGCAGCCGCCACCGGGACAGAAAATACAATGAGCAGTTCTTC.

The CDR3 is CASSQWGQGNEQYF. The DNA of the CDR3 is TGTGCCAGCAGTCAATGGGGACAGGGGAACGAGCAGTACTTC. The V gene is TRBV2, the J gene TRBJ2-7; 10 nucleotides agree with TRBD1. CDR1 and CDR2 (germline): SNHLY, FYNNEI. The CDR3 consists of 14 residues. The J segment lost 5 bases and the V segment lost 5 bases, leaving 6 bases of the junction unmatched.

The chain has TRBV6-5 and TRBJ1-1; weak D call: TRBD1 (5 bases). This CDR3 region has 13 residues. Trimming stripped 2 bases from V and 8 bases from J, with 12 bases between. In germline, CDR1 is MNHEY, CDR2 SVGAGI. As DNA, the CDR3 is TGTGCCAGCAGTTACGGGTCGGGGGTCGAAGCTTTCTTT. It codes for CASSYGSGVEAFF.

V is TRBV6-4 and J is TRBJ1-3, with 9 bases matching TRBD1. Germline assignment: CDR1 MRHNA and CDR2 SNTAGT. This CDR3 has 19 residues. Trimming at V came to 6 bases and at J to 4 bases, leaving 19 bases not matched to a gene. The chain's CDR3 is CASSHPSKGQGLLGNTIYF. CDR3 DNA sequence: TGTGCCAGCAGCCACCCCTCAAAGGGACAGGGACTATTGGGAAACACCATATATTTT.

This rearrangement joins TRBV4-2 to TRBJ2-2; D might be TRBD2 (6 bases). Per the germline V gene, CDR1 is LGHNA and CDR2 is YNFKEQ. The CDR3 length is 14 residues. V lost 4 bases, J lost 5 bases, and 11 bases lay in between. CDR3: CASSLGGGTGELFF. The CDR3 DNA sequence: TGTGCCAGCAGCCTCGGGGGTGGAACCGGGGAGCTGTTTTTT.

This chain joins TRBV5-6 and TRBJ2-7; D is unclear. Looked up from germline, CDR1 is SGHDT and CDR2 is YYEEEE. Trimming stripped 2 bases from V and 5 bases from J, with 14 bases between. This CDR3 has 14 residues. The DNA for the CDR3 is TGTGCCAGCAGCTTTCCTAGTAACGGCGACGAGCAGTACTTC. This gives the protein CASSFPSNGDEQYF.

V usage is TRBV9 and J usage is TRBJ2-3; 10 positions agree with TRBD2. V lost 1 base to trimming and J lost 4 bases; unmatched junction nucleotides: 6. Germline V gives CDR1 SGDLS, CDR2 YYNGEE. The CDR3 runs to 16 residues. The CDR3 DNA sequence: TGTGCCAGCAGCGTAAGGGCTAGCGGGAGATCAGATACGCAGTATTTT. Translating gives CASSVRASGRSDTQYF.

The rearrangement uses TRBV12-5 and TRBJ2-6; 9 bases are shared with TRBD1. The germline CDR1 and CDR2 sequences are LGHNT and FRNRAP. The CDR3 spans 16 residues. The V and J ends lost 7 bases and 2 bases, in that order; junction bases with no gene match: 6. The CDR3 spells CASAETGGAGANVLTF. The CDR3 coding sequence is TGTGCTAGTGCCGAAACAGGGGGCGCTGGGGCCAACGTCCTGACTTTC. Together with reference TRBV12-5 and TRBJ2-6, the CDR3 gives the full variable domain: DARVTQTPRHKVTEMGQEVTMRCQPILGHNTVFWYRQTMMQGLELLAYFRNRAPLDDSGMPKDRFSAEMPDATLATLKIQPSEPRDSAVYFCASAETGGAGANVLTFGAGSRLTVL.

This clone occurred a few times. In DNA, the CDR3 is TGTGCCAGCAGAAAAGAGAGCATCTACACCTTC. Its translation: CASRKESIYTF. The V call is TRBV28, the J call TRBJ1-2; D gene ambiguous. Germline values: CDR1 MDHEN, CDR2 SYDVKM. This CDR3 spans 11 amino acids. Trimming removed 6 bases at V and 10 bases at J, with 12 bases between.

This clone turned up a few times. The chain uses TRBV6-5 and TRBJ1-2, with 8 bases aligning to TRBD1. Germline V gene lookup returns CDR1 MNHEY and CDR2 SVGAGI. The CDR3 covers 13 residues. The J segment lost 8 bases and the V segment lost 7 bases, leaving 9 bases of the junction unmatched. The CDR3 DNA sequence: TGTGCCAGCAAGACCCGCGACAGGGGAGGCTACACCTTC. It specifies CASKTRDRGGYTF.

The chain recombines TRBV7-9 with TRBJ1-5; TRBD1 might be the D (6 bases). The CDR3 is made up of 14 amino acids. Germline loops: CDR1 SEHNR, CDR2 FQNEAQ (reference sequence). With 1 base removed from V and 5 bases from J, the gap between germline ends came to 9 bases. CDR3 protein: CASSLGGTHQPQHF. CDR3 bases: TGTGCCAGCAGCTTAGGGGGGACACATCAGCCCCAGCATTTT.

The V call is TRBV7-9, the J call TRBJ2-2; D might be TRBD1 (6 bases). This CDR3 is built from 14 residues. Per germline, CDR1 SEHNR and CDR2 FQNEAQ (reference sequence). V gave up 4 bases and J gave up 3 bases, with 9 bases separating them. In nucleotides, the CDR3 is TGTGCCAGCAGCTGGTGGGGGCACACCGGGGAGCTGTTTTTT. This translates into CASSWWGHTGELFF.

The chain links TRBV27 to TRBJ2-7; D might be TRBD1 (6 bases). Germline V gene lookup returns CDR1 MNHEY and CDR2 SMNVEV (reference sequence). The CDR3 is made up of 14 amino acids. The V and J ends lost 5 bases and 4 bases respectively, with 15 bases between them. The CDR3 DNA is TGTGCCAGCAGTATTGACAGGAATCGATACGAGCAGTACTTC. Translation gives CASSIDRNRYEQYF.

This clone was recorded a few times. For the CDR3, the DNA is TGCGCCAGCAGCCCGGGACTGGCGGGAGGGCCCTCCTACAATGAGCAGTTCTTC. Residues: CASSPGLAGGPSYNEQFF. The J gene is TRBJ2-1, the V gene TRBV4-1, with 9 bases matching TRBD2. V lost 4 bases to trimming and J lost 0 bases; unmatched junction nucleotides: 10. This CDR3 region has 18 residues. Germline V gene data show CDR1 as MGHRA and CDR2 as YSYEKL.

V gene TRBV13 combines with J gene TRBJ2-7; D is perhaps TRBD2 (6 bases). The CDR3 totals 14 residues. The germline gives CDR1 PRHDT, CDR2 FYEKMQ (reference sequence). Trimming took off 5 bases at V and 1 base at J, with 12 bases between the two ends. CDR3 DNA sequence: TGTGCCAGCAGCAACTCGGGGGTTTCCTACGAGCAGTACTTC. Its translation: CASSNSGVSYEQYF.

The CDR3 DNA is TGTGCCATCAAAGGGACTAGCGGAACGAACACCGGGGAGCTGTTTTTT. Translation gives CAIKGTSGTNTGELFF. The chain recombines TRBV10-3 with TRBJ2-2; the match to TRBD2 covers 11 bases. The junction had 4 bases not matched to a gene; V was cut back by 7 bases and J by 0 bases. Per germline, CDR1 ENHRY and CDR2 SYGVKD. The CDR3 is made up of 16 amino acids.

Here the CDR3 reads CASSEAPGQASGYTF. The CDR3 coding sequence is TGTGCCAGCAGTGAAGCCCCGGGACAGGCTTCTGGCTACACCTTC. The V and J genes are TRBV2 and TRBJ1-2, with 8 bases identical to TRBD1. J was trimmed by 7 bases and V by 0 bases; bases with no gene match: 7. Germline-derived CDR1 and CDR2 are SNHLY and FYNNEI. The length of the CDR3 is 15 residues.

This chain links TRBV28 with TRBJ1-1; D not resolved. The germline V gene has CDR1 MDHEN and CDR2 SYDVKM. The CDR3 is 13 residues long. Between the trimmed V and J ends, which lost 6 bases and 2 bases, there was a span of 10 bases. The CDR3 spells CASRSSGNTEAFF. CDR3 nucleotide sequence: TGTGCCAGCAGATCCTCGGGTAACACTGAAGCTTTCTTT.

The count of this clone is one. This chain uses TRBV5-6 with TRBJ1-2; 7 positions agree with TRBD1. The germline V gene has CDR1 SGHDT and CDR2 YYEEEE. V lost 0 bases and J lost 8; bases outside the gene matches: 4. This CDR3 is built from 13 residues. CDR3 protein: CASSLAGGGGYTF. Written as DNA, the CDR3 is TGTGCCAGCAGCTTGGCAGGGGGTGGGGGCTACACCTTC.

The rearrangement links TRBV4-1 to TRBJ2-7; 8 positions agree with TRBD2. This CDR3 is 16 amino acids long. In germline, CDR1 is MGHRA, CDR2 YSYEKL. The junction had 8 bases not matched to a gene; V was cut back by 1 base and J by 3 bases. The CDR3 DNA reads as TGCGCCAGCAGCCAAGGGCCGACTAGCGCCTTCTACGAGCAGTACTTC. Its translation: CASSQGPTSAFYEQYF.

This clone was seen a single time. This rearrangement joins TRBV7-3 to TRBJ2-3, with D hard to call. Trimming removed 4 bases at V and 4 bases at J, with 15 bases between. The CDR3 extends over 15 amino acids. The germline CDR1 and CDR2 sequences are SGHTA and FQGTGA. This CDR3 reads CASSSASRTSDTQYF. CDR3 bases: TGTGCCAGCAGCTCCGCGTCCCGAACTTCAGATACGCAGTATTTT.

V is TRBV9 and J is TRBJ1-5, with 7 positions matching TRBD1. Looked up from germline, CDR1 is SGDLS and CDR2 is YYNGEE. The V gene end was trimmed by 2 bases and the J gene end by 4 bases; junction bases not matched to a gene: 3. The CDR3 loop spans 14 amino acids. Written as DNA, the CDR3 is TGTGCCAGCAGCGTTGGGACAGCGAATCAGCCCCAGCATTTT. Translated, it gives CASSVGTANQPQHF.

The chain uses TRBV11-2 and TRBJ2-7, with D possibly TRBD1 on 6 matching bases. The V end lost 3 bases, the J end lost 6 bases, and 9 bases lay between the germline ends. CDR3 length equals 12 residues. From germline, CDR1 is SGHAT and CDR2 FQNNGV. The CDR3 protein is CASSFTGIEQYF. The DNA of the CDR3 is TGTGCCAGCAGCTTCACAGGGATCGAGCAGTACTTC.

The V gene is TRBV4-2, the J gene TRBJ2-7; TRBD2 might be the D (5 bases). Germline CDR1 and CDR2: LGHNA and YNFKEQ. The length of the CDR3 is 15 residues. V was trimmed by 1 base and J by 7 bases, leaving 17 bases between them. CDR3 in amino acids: CASSQVDLPILEQYF. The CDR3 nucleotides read TGTGCCAGCAGCCAAGTGGACTTACCGATCTTGGAGCAGTACTTC.